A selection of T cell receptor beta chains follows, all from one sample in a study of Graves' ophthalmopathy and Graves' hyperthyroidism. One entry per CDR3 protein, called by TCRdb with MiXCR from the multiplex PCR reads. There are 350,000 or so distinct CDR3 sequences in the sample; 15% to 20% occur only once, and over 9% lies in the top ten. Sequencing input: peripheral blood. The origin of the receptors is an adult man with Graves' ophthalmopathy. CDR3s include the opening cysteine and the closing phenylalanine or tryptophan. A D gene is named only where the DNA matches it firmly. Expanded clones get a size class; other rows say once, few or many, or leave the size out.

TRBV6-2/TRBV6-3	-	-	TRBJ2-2	CASLGQNTGELFF	TGTGCCAGCCTTGGACAGAACACCGGGGAGCTGTTTTTT
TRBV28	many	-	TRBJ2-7	CASSLSTSLGTHYEQYF	TGTGCCAGCAGTTTAAGTACCTCACTCGGGACGCACTACGAGCAGTACTTC
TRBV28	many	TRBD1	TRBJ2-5	CASSLGPTGTETQYF	TGTGCCAGCAGTTTGGGCCCGACAGGGACGGAGACCCAGTACTTC
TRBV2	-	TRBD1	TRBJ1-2	CASTTRTGYGYTF	TGTGCCAGCACCACCCGGACAGGCTATGGCTACACCTTC
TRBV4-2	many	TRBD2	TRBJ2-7	CASSQLAGVGYEQYF	TGTGCCAGCAGCCAGTTAGCGGGAGTAGGTTATGAGCAGTACTTC
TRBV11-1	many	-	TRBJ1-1	CASSLVAGSGYAEAFF	TGTGCCAGCAGCTTAGTCGCAGGGTCTGGATACGCTGAAGCTTTCTTT
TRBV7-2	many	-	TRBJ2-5	CASSLALGPETQYF	TGTGCCAGCAGCTTAGCGCTGGGGCCGGAGACCCAGTACTTC
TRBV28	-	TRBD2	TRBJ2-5	CASSPPGLAGGGGTQYF	TGTGCCAGCAGTCCTCCCGGGCTAGCGGGAGGGGGCGGGACCCAGTACTTC
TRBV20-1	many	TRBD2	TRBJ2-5	CSATTGGAEYQETQYF	TGCAGTGCTACCACGGGAGGGGCGGAGTACCAAGAGACCCAGTACTTC
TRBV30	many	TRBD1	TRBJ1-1	CACDRGYNTEAFF	TGTGCCTGCGACAGGGGGTACAACACTGAAGCTTTCTTT